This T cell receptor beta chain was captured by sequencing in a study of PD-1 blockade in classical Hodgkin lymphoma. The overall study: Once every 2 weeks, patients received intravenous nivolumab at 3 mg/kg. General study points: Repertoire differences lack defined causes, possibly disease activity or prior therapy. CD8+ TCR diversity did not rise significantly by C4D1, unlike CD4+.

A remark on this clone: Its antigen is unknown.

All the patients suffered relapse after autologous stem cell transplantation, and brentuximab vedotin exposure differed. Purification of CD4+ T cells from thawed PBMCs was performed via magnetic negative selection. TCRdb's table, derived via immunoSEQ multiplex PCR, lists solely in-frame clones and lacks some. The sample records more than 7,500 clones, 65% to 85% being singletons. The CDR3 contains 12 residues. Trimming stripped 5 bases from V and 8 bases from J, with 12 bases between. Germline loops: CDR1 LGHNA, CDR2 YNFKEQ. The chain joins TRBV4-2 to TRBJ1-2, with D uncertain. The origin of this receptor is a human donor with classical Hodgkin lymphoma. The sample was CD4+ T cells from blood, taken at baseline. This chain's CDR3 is CASSTISGGYTF. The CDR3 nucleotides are TGTGCCAGCAGCACCATAAGCGGGGGCTACACCTTC.